The 14 T cell receptor beta chains given below trace back to one sample, sequenced in a study of CD8 T cells in ankylosing spondylitis. Broader study findings: What appeared characteristic of ankylosing spondylitis blood was a TCR beta motif of eight highly homologous variants.

No antigens are known for them. TCRdb re-derived calls from the 5' RACE reads in MiXCR, one entry per CDR3 protein. The table lists around 890,000 distinct CDR3 sequences, over 9.5% of them singletons. The material sequenced was blood, either unsorted or a sorted T cell fraction (not recorded which). Every receptor here comes from a male donor with ankylosing spondylitis.

The rearrangement uses TRBV7-9 and TRBJ1-1; D might be TRBD1 (5 bases). V gave up 5 bases and J gave up 6 bases, with 13 bases separating them. The CDR3 loop spans 13 amino acids. Germline V CDR1 and CDR2: SEHNR, FQNEAQ (reference sequence). The DNA of the CDR3 is TGTGCCAGCAGCCCCATGACAGCTGCTGAAGCTTTCTTT. It encodes CASSPMTAAEAFF.

The chain uses TRBV20-1 and TRBJ2-3; tentative D call: TRBD2 (6 bases). This CDR3 has 13 amino acids. Trimming stripped 0 bases from V and 7 bases from J, with 11 bases between. Germline-derived CDR1 and CDR2 are DFQATT and SNEGSKA (reference sequence). This chain's CDR3 is CSAREGGPYTQYF. CDR3 coding DNA: TGCAGTGCTAGAGAGGGGGGACCCTATACGCAGTATTTT.

This clonotype was counted between two and nine times. The chain has TRBV4-3 and TRBJ2-1, with TRBD1 matching over 7 bases. CDR1 and CDR2 (germline): LGHNA, YSLEER. The CDR3 loop spans 17 amino acids. V shed 0 bases, J shed 2 bases, and the junction held 7 bases outside the gene matches. The CDR3 region is CASSQDIRGRTYNEQFF. Written as DNA, the CDR3 is TGCGCCAGCAGCCAAGATATAAGGGGGCGAACCTACAATGAGCAGTTCTTC.

The CDR3 nucleotides are TGTGCCAGCAGCGTAGGCGAGGGGGAGCTGTTTTTT. This sequence encodes CASSVGEGELFF. This chain links TRBV7-2 with TRBJ2-2, with unresolved D. CDR3 length: 12 amino acids. V was shortened by 5 bases and J by 8 bases, with 9 bases between the two germline ends. The germline gives CDR1 SGHTA, CDR2 FQGNSA.

The V gene is TRBV6-5, the J gene TRBJ1-1; D not resolved. V lost 6 bases and J lost 4, with 18 bases in between. The CDR3 has 15 residues. Germline assignment: CDR1 MNHEY and CDR2 SVGAGI. CDR3 DNA: TGTGCCAGCAGGCTCTTTCGGACCGCGACCACTGAAGCTTTCTTT. Its translation: CASRLFRTATTEAFF.

This clonotype showed up just a few times. The chain joins TRBV10-2 to TRBJ2-7, with a tentative D call TRBD2 (5 bases). Trimming left V 7 bases short and J 2 bases short, with 18 bases between. Germline values: CDR1 WSHSY, CDR2 SAAADI. This CDR3 has 15 amino acids. The CDR3 region is CASNNVARRTYEQYF. The CDR3 region has the DNA TGCGCCAGCAATAATGTAGCACGGAGGACCTACGAGCAGTACTTC.

There are a few counts of this clonotype. V gene TRBV28 combines with J gene TRBJ1-1, with D possibly matching TRBD1 (5 bases). Germline V CDR1 and CDR2: MDHEN, SYDVKM. The CDR3 is 11 amino acids. V was clipped by 3 bases and J by 8 bases, with 7 bases between them. The CDR3 region has the DNA TGTGCCAGCAGTTTTCCAGGGGAAGCTTTCTTT. It specifies CASSFPGEAFF. The full variable domain, with the rest looked up from reference TRBV28 and TRBJ1-1, is DVKVTQSSRYLVKRTGEKVFLECVQDMDHENMFWYRQDPGLGLRLIYFSYDVKMKEKGDIPEGYSVSREKKERFSLILESASTNQTSMYLCASSFPGEAFFGQGTRLTVV.

The chain has TRBV10-1 and TRBJ2-7; possible D gene TRBD2, 5 bases. The CDR3 spans 13 residues. Trimming pared 3 bases from V and 5 bases from J, leaving 11 bases between. The germline CDR1 and CDR2 sequences are WNHNN and SYGVQD (reference sequence). The CDR3 loop reads CASSDPGSHEQYF. As DNA, the CDR3 is TGCGCCAGCAGTGATCCGGGGTCCCACGAGCAGTACTTC.

This chain links TRBV5-1 with TRBJ2-7; tentatively, D is TRBD2 (6 bases). The CDR3 length is 15 residues. CDR1 is SGHRS, CDR2 YFSETQ, per germline. Trimming pared 5 bases from V and 3 bases from J, leaving 18 bases between. The CDR3 reads CASSLGGATFYEQYF. CDR3 coding DNA: TGCGCCAGCAGTCTGGGGGGAGCGACCTTCTACGAGCAGTACTTC.

The rearrangement joins TRBV7-2 to TRBJ2-3; D remains unclear. Germline CDR1 reads SGHTA; CDR2 reads FQGNSA. The CDR3 has 16 residues. V lost 4 bases and J 3 bases, leaving 17 bases between the germline ends. CDR3 DNA sequence: TGTGCCAGCAGCTCTAGTGGCGGATGGAATACAGATACGCAGTATTTT. This encodes CASSSSGGWNTDTQYF.

This clonotype was observed many times. CDR3 DNA sequence: TGTGCCAGCAGTTATTCTGGGCTGAACACTGAAGCTTTCTTT. This translates into CASSYSGLNTEAFF. This chain links TRBV6-5 with TRBJ1-1; D gene unclear. V lost 3 bases and J lost 0, with 8 bases in between. This CDR3 region has 14 residues. Germline CDR1 and CDR2: MNHEY and SVGAGI.

The sample holds many counts of this clonotype. V usage is TRBV29-1 and J usage is TRBJ2-5; no firm D call. This CDR3 contains 15 residues. The V and J ends lost 3 bases and 1 base respectively, with 15 bases between them. CDR1 and CDR2 (germline): SQVTM, ANQGSEA. CDR3 residues: CSVEPFGRLQETQYF. The CDR3 nucleotides read TGCAGCGTTGAGCCCTTCGGACGGCTCCAAGAGACCCAGTACTTC.

V is TRBV7-9 and J is TRBJ1-3; D perhaps matches TRBD1 (5 bases). Trimming removed 4 bases at V and 4 bases at J, with 11 bases between. The CDR3 is made up of 14 amino acids. CDR1 is SEHNR and CDR2 is FQNEAQ in the germline V gene (reference sequence). CDR3 nucleotide sequence: TGTGCCAGCAGCTCCAGGACAAAGGGAAACACCATATATTTT. Translation gives CASSSRTKGNTIYF.

This clonotype was found a few times. CDR3 residues: CASSSTGLSDSVAFF. CDR3 nucleotide sequence: TGTGCCAGTAGTAGCACTGGCCTCTCGGATTCTGTAGCTTTCTTT. The chain is built from TRBV19 and TRBJ1-1; D remains unclear. Between the trimmed V and J ends, which lost 4 bases and 10 bases, there was a span of 22 bases. There are 15 residues in the CDR3. The germline V gene encodes CDR1 LNHDA and CDR2 SQIVND (reference sequence).